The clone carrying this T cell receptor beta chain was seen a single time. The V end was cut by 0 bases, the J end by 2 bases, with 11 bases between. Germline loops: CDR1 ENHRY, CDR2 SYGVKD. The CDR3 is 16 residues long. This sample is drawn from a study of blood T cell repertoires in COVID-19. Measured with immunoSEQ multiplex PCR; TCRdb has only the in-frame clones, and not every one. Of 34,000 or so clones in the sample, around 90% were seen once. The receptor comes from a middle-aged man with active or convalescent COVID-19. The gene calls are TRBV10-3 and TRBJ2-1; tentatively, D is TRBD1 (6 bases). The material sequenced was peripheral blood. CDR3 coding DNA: TGTGCCATCAGTGAGTCCCCGGGACAACCCTACAATGAGCAGTTCTTC. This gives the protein CAISESPGQPYNEQFF.